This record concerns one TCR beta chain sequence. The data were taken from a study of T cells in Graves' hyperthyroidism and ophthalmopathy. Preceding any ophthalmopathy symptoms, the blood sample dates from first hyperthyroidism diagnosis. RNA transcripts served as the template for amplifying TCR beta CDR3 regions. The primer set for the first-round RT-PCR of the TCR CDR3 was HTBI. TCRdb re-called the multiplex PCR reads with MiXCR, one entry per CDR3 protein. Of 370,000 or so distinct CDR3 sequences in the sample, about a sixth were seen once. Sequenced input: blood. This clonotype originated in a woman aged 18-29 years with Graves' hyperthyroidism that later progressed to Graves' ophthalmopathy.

The CDR3, as DNA: TGCAGTGGGGGGGCTAGCGGTCCCACAGATACGCAGTATTTT. Translating gives CSGGASGPTDTQYF. The rearrangement uses TRBV20-1 and TRBJ2-3; D perhaps matches TRBD2 (7 bases). CDR3 length: 14 amino acids. Trimming removed 7 bases at V and 2 bases at J, with 16 bases between. The germline V gene has CDR1 DFQATT and CDR2 SNEGSKA (reference sequence).